The TCR beta chain described here comes from a study of T cells after yellow fever vaccination. Turning to the study itself: It was SMART-Seq v4 Ultra Low Input that prepared the fractions with low cell numbers. General study points: At approximately 96% for CD4 and 75% to 90% for CD8, most primary-vaccination clones showed up again after the booster. FACS-sorted repertoires could harbor abundant contaminating bulk-population clonotypes.

Germline values: CDR1 SGHRS, CDR2 YFSETQ. This CDR3 is 15 amino acids long. V lost 3 bases to trimming and J lost 2 bases, with 9 bases between them. To note about this clonotype: Its antigen is still unknown.

UMIs were added to TCR cDNA along with a universal primer site when it was made by 5'RACE template switching. One entry per CDR3 protein results from TCRdb running MiXCR on the 5' RACE reads. The sample carries 500,000 to 650,000 distinct CDR3 sequences, approximately 13% recorded once. The chain joins TRBV5-1 to TRBJ2-6, with D perhaps being TRBD1 or TRBD2 (5 bases each). The specimen comprised PBMCs, sampled on the day of the yellow fever booster vaccination. This receptor was identified in a man aged 25 to 40 who received the YFV17D yellow fever vaccine. Written as DNA, the CDR3 is TGCGCCAGCAGCTGGGACCGACCTGGGGCCAACGTCCTGACTTTC. Encoded protein: CASSWDRPGANVLTF.